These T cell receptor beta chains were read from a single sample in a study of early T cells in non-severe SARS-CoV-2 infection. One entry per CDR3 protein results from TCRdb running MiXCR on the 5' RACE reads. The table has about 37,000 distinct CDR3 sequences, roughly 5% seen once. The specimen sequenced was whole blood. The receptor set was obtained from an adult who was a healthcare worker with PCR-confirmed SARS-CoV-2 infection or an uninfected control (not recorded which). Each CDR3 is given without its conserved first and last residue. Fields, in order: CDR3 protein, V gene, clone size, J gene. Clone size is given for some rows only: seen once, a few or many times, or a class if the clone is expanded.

CDR3 protein: ASSYGNIQNTGELF; V gene: TRBV6-5; clone size: many; J gene: TRBJ2-2
CDR3 protein: ASSVTGGDQPQH; V gene: TRBV9; clone size: many; J gene: TRBJ1-5
CDR3 protein: ASNDRGLSYNEQF; V gene: TRBV2; clone size: .; J gene: TRBJ2-1
CDR3 protein: ASRRRREQETQY; V gene: TRBV6-5; clone size: few; J gene: TRBJ2-5
CDR3 protein: ASSLRTSGGADTQY; V gene: TRBV5-1; clone size: few; J gene: TRBJ2-3
CDR3 protein: ASSLGDRGYTEAF; V gene: TRBV12-3/TRBV12-4; clone size: many; J gene: TRBJ1-1
CDR3 protein: ASSESRQTGELF; V gene: TRBV10-1; clone size: .; J gene: TRBJ2-2
CDR3 protein: SARRQIAYEQY; V gene: TRBV20-1; clone size: once; J gene: TRBJ2-7
CDR3 protein: ASRLGADYGYT; V gene: TRBV28; clone size: many; J gene: TRBJ1-2
CDR3 protein: ASTNRDTFYEQY; V gene: TRBV12-3/TRBV12-4; clone size: many; J gene: TRBJ2-7
CDR3 protein: ASTLGLDAGELF; V gene: TRBV12-3/TRBV12-4; clone size: few; J gene: TRBJ2-2
CDR3 protein: ASSKEGLGNNEQF; V gene: TRBV7-2; clone size: .; J gene: TRBJ2-1
CDR3 protein: ASSPDGEETQY; V gene: TRBV9; clone size: .; J gene: TRBJ2-5
CDR3 protein: ASSSRGATDTQY; V gene: TRBV7-9; clone size: .; J gene: TRBJ2-3
CDR3 protein: ASSETSGSWNEQF; V gene: TRBV6-4; clone size: many; J gene: TRBJ2-1
CDR3 protein: AIRTGDGGNEQY; V gene: TRBV10-3; clone size: many; J gene: TRBJ2-7
CDR3 protein: ASSLAGTSGNIQY; V gene: TRBV7-2; clone size: many; J gene: TRBJ2-4